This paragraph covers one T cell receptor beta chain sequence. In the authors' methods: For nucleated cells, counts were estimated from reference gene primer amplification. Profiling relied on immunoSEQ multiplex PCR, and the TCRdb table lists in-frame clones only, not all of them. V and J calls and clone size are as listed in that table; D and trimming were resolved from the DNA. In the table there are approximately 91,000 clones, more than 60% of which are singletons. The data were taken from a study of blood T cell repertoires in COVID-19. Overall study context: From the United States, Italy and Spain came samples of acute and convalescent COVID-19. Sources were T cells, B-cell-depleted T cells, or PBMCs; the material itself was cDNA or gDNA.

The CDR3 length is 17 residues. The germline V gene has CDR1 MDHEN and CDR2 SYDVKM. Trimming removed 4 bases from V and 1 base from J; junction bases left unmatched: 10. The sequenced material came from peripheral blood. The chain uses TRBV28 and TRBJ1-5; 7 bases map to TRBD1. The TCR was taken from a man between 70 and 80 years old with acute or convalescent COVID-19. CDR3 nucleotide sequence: TGTGCCAGCAGTTCCCCCTGGGGACAGAGGAGCAATCAGCCCCAGCATTTT. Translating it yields CASSSPWGQRSNQPQHF. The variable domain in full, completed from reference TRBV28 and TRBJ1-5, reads DVKVTQSSRYLVKRTGEKVFLECVQDMDHENMFWYRQDPGLGLRLIYFSYDVKMKEKGDIPEGYSVSREKKERFSLILESASTNQTSMYLCASSSPWGQRSNQPQHFGDGTRLSIL.